What follows are 16 T cell receptor beta chains derived from one specimen sequenced in a study of T cell repertoires in cytomegalovirus infection. For these TCRs, the target antigens are not known. TCRdb redid the calling of the reads with MiXCR, one entry per CDR3 protein. The sample has some 700,000 distinct CDR3 sequences, 33% seen once. Sequencing was performed on cultured PBMCs, taken from culture after CMV antigen stimulation. These TCRs come from a human donor in good health (CMV status not recorded). Some clones in this sample may be carry-over from other donors' samples.

This chain connects TRBV7-6 to TRBJ2-5; D gene uncertain. CDR3 length: 14 amino acids. The germline V gene encodes CDR1 SGHVS and CDR2 FNYEAQ. V lost 2 bases, J lost 3 bases, and 10 bases lay in between. CDR3 protein: CASSLLKEEETQYF. The CDR3 nucleotides read TGTGCCAGCAGCTTATTGAAGGAAGAAGAGACCCAGTACTTC. Looking up the rest from reference TRBV7-6 and TRBJ2-5 gives the full variable domain: GAGVSQSPRYKVTKRGQDVALRCDPISGHVSLYWYRQALGQGPEFLTYFNYEAQQDKSGLPNDRFSAERPEGSISTLTIQRTEQRDSAMYRCASSLLKEEETQYFGPGTRLLVL.

This clonotype was counted a few times. The CDR3 DNA reads as TGTGCCAGCAGCCGACAGCTAGGGTACGAGCAGTACTTC. Translating gives CASSRQLGYEQYF. This chain connects TRBV28 to TRBJ2-7; possible D gene TRBD1, 5 bases. CDR1 MDHEN and CDR2 SYDVKM come from the germline V gene. The CDR3 has 13 residues. V was trimmed by 6 bases and J by 4 bases, leaving 13 bases between them.

The rearrangement joins TRBV2 to TRBJ2-3; no clear D gene. The V and J ends lost 10 bases and 1 base respectively, with 12 bases between them. The length of the CDR3 is 13 residues. Germline V CDR1 and CDR2: SNHLY, FYNNEI. CDR3 coding DNA: TGTGCCATCACTCGACGGGGCACAGATACGCAGTATTTT. It encodes CAITRRGTDTQYF.

The V and J genes are TRBV10-3 and TRBJ2-2, with TRBD2 matching 8 bases. The CDR3 is made up of 16 amino acids. Germline values: CDR1 ENHRY, CDR2 SYGVKD. Trimming cost V 4 bases and J 6 bases; bases outside gene matches: 10. This CDR3 is CAISALAGLIAGELFF. CDR3 bases: TGTGCCATCAGTGCGTTAGCGGGGTTGATCGCCGGGGAGCTGTTTTTT.

The CDR3 DNA is TGTGCCAGCAGTCCCGGGACAGGGTCCGGCACAGATACGCAGTATTTT. Amino acid sequence: CASSPGTGSGTDTQYF. V is TRBV12-3 or TRBV12-4 and J is TRBJ2-3, with 9 nucleotides matching TRBD1. The V gene end was trimmed by 5 bases and the J gene end by 1 base; junction bases not matched to a gene: 7. CDR3 size: 16 residues.

At least ten counts were recorded for this clonotype. The rearrangement uses TRBV7-2 and TRBJ2-5; D not certain. There are 14 residues in the CDR3. Germline-derived CDR1 and CDR2 are SGHTA and FQGNSA. Trimming pared 3 bases from V and 5 bases from J, leaving 13 bases between. The CDR3 protein is CASSFQRGLETQYF. CDR3 nucleotide sequence: TGTGCCAGCAGCTTCCAGAGAGGCCTGGAGACCCAGTACTTC.

V gene TRBV20-1 combines with J gene TRBJ2-5; D not certain. With 3 bases removed from V and 3 bases from J, the gap between germline ends came to 8 bases. This CDR3 contains 12 residues. Germline assignment: CDR1 DFQATT and CDR2 SNEGSKA (reference sequence). CDR3 DNA: TGCAGTGCTAGCCCCGTAAAAGAGACCCAGTACTTC. Its translation: CSASPVKETQYF.

This clonotype showed up just a few times. The rearrangement links TRBV12-3 or TRBV12-4 to TRBJ2-7; D is undetermined. V gave up 2 bases and J gave up 3 bases, with 11 bases separating them. The CDR3 is made up of 14 amino acids. The CDR3 loop reads CASSLKGRNYEQYF. In nucleotides, the CDR3 is TGTGCCAGCAGTTTAAAGGGCAGAAACTACGAGCAGTACTTC.

This clonotype was seen once. The CDR3 reads CASRYSPGDEKLFF. DNA for the CDR3: TGTGCCAGCCGATATTCGCCAGGGGATGAAAAACTGTTTTTT. The chain employs TRBV18 and TRBJ1-4, with D tentatively TRBD1 (6 bases). The CDR3 spans 14 residues. Germline V gives CDR1 KGHSH, CDR2 LQKENI. Trimming stripped 8 bases from V and 6 bases from J, with 16 bases between.

This clonotype was detected many times. V is TRBV7-8 and J is TRBJ1-1; possibly TRBD1 for D (6 bases). The V gene's germline CDR1 is SGHVS and CDR2 FQNEAQ. CDR3 size: 15 residues. Trimming pared 4 bases from V and 0 bases from J, leaving 12 bases between. This CDR3 reads CASSSWTDLNTEAFF. DNA of the CDR3: TGTGCCAGCAGCTCATGGACAGATCTGAACACTGAAGCTTTCTTT.

In its sample, this clonotype was seen many times. The rearrangement joins TRBV7-2 to TRBJ2-3, with TRBD2 matching over 7 bases. CDR3 size: 13 residues. Looked up from germline, CDR1 is SGHTA and CDR2 is FQGNSA. V trimming: 7 bases; J trimming: 2 bases; junction bases outside the gene matches: 3. The CDR3 DNA sequence: TGTGCCAGCAAAGCGGGGAACACAGATACGCAGTATTTT. This gives the protein CASKAGNTDTQYF.

This clonotype occurred a few times. The rearrangement uses TRBV12-3 or TRBV12-4 and TRBJ1-6, with TRBD1 matching 11 bases. With 4 bases clipped from V and 9 bases from J, the junction kept 5 bases outside the gene matches. CDR3 length: 15 amino acids. The DNA for the CDR3 is TGTGCCAGCAGTTCGGGACAGGGGGAATCTTCACCCCTCCACTTT. Translated, it gives CASSSGQGESSPLHF.

This clonotype has more than one count but fewer than ten. The rearrangement links TRBV7-9 to TRBJ2-3, with 10 bases fitting TRBD2. With 2 bases clipped from V and 2 bases from J, the junction kept 4 bases outside the gene matches. This CDR3 spans 16 amino acids. The germline CDR1 and CDR2 sequences are SEHNR and FQNEAQ (reference sequence). CDR3 protein: CASSLTAGGTTDTQYF. The CDR3 DNA reads as TGTGCCAGCAGCTTAACAGCGGGAGGGACCACAGATACGCAGTATTTT. Variable domain in full (rest from reference TRBV7-9 and TRBJ2-3): DTGVSQNPRHKITKRGQNVTFRCDPISEHNRLYWYRQTLGQGPEFLTYFQNEAQLEKSRLLSDRFSAERPKGSFSTLEIQRTEQGDSAMYLCASSLTAGGTTDTQYFGPGTRLTVL.

The table lists this clonotype with a few counts. This chain uses TRBV7-9 with TRBJ2-3, with TRBD2 matching over 14 bases. The J segment lost 6 bases and the V segment lost 6 bases, leaving 2 bases of the junction unmatched. Per germline, CDR1 SEHNR and CDR2 FQNEAQ (reference sequence). CDR3 size: 14 residues. The CDR3, as DNA: TGTGCCAGCAGGACTAGCGGGGGGGCGGATACGCAGTATTTT. Protein: CASRTSGGADTQYF.

This clonotype was recorded only once. The V gene is TRBV29-1, the J gene TRBJ1-3, with no clear D. Germline loops: CDR1 SQVTM, CDR2 ANQGSEA. The ends were cut back, 4 bases at V and 3 bases at J, with 7 bases in the middle. There are 12 residues in the CDR3. The CDR3 sequence is CSVVEGGNTIYF. CDR3 sequence (DNA): TGCAGCGTTGTAGAGGGTGGAAACACCATATATTTT.

This chain joins TRBV7-2 and TRBJ2-1; D is ambiguous. Germline CDR1 is SGHTA and CDR2 is FQGNSA. The CDR3 runs to 15 residues. V gave up 5 bases and J gave up 2 bases, with 13 bases separating them. Here the CDR3 reads CASSPRAAAYNEQFF. In DNA form, the CDR3 reads TGTGCCAGCAGCCCCCGGGCGGCAGCCTACAATGAGCAGTTCTTC.